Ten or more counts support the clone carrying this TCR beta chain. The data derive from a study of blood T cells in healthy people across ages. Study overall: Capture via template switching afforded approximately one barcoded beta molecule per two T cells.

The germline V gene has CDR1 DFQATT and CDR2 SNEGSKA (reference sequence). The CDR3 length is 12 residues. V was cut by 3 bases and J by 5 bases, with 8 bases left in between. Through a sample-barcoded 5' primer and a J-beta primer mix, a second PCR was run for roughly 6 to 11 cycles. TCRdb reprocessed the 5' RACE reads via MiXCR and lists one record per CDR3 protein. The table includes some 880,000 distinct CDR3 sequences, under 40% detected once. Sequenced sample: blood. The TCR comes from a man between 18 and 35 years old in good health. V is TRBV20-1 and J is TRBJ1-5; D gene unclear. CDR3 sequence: CSARGPDQPQHF. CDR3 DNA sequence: TGCAGTGCTAGGGGCCCGGATCAGCCCCAGCATTTT.